This record concerns one T cell receptor (beta chain) sequence. Its antigen is still unknown. The sample originates from a study of shared clonotypes between healthy human individuals. Study-level points and caveats: Lower generation probabilities were found for non-shared clonotypes than for those shared by all four donors.

Germline V gives CDR1 SQVTM, CDR2 ANQGSEA. V dropped 2 bases and J dropped 3 bases, with 16 bases sitting between them. CDR3 length: 15 residues. TCRdb's table, derived via immunoSEQ multiplex PCR, lists solely in-frame clones and lacks some. The sample has about 700,000 clones, around 92% seen once. Naive CD8 cells, CD45RO-negative and positively selected for CCR7, excluded terminally differentiated effector memory CD45RA+ cells. The chain carries TRBV29-1 and TRBJ1-1; D remains unclear. The sequence came from a man aged 25-45 years in good health. The sequenced sample was naive CD8+ T cells sorted from blood. The CDR3 region is CSVEKAGDEHTEAFF. As DNA, the CDR3 is TGCAGCGTTGAAAAGGCGGGTGACGAACACACTGAAGCTTTCTTT.